These T cell receptor beta chains were read from a single sample in a study of post-analysis software for immune sequencing data. TCRdb ran MiXCR on the PCR reads and lists one entry per CDR3 protein. Altogether 430,000 or so distinct CDR3 sequences are present, approximately 37% being singletons, with the ten largest covering 7.6%. The sequenced sample consisted of blood. These receptors all come from a girl under 10 years old with multiple sclerosis. The CDR3 runs from the conserved cysteine through the conserved F or W. D genes are given only for firm matches. Not every row has a clone size; where given, it reads once, few, many or a size class.

V	D	J	size	DNA	CDR3
TRBV4-2	NA	TRBJ2-7	few	TGTGCCAGCAGCCAAGAGTTCCCCCAATGGCCGGGGCAAAGCTCCTACGAGCAGTACTTC	CASSQEFPQWPGQSSYEQYF
TRBV29-1	NA	TRBJ2-1	few	TGCAGCGTTGAAACGGCAGCGGCCAATGAGCAGTTCTTC	CSVETAAANEQFF
TRBV6-2/TRBV6-3	NA	TRBJ2-7	once	TGTGCCAGCAGTTGCTCGGACGAGCAGTACTTC	CASSCSDEQYF
TRBV6-1	NA	TRBJ2-7	NA	TGTGCCAGCAGACAAGTCTACGAGCAGTACTTC	CASRQVYEQYF
TRBV7-9	NA	TRBJ1-2	once	TGTGCCAGCAGCTTAGAGGGCAGGGACGGCTACACCTTC	CASSLEGRDGYTF
TRBV12-3/TRBV12-4	NA	TRBJ2-7	NA	TGTGCCAGCAGTTTAGCACAGGATCTCTACGAGCAGTACTTC	CASSLAQDLYEQYF
TRBV12-3/TRBV12-4	NA	TRBJ2-1	NA	TGTGCCAGCAGAACAACCCAGTACAATGAGCAGTTCTTC	CASRTTQYNEQFF
TRBV28	NA	TRBJ2-1	NA	TGTGCCAGCAGCTCAGCCTCGGGTCCCTACAATGAGCAGTTCTTC	CASSSASGPYNEQFF
TRBV15	NA	TRBJ2-7	NA	TGTGCCACCAGCGCACGTGGGGGGTACTTGGCCTCCGAGCAGTACTTC	CATSARGGYLASEQYF
TRBV6-6	NA	TRBJ2-7	NA	TGTGCCAGCAGCCTCCCTCGGGGACGGGGAACCTACGAGCAGTACTTC	CASSLPRGRGTYEQYF
TRBV12-3/TRBV12-4	NA	TRBJ1-2	NA	TGTGCCAGCAGCCTATGGGCCGGTCAAGGGTACACCTTC	CASSLWAGQGYTF
TRBV20-1	NA	TRBJ1-6	NA	TGCAGTGCTAGGGCCCAAGGGACTAGCTCCTATAATTCACCCCTCCACTTT	CSARAQGTSSYNSPLHF
TRBV7-6	NA	TRBJ2-6	NA	TGTGCCAGCAGCTTAGGGATAGGTGGGGCCAACGTCCTGACTTTC	CASSLGIGGANVLTF
TRBV10-3	TRBD1	TRBJ1-4	few	TGTGCCCTCTCTGTTGGACAGGGGGCGGAGGGTGCTAATGAAAAACTGTTTTTT	CALSVGQGAEGANEKLFF
TRBV7-3	NA	TRBJ1-1	NA	TGTGCCAGCAGCCGGGATGACACGCCTAACACTGAGGCTTTCTTT	CASSRDDTPNTEAFF
TRBV7-9	NA	TRBJ2-5	few	TGTGCCAGCAGCTTATCGTCAGGAGCACAAGAGACCCAGTACTTC	CASSLSSGAQETQYF
TRBV28	TRBD2	TRBJ2-3	few	TGTGCCAGCAGTCCGGGACTAGCGGGAGTGAGATGGGAAGATACGCAGTATTTT	CASSPGLAGVRWEDTQYF
TRBV24-1	NA	TRBJ2-1	few	TGCGCCACCAGTGATACTCCAAACTACAATGAGCAGTTCTTC	CATSDTPNYNEQFF
TRBV29-1	TRBD2	TRBJ2-7	NA	TGCAGCGTTGTTGGACTAGCGGATTCCTACAATGAGCAGTACTTC	CSVVGLADSYNEQYF
TRBV10-3	TRBD1	TRBJ2-5	NA	TGTGCCATCAGTACGACAGGGGGCTCGAAAGAGACCCAGTACTTC	CAISTTGGSKETQYF
TRBV29-1	TRBD2	TRBJ2-3	NA	TGCAGCGTTGGAGGGACTAGCGGGAGGTCAGATACGCAGTATTTT	CSVGGTSGRSDTQYF
TRBV6-1	NA	TRBJ2-3	NA	TGTGCCAGCAGTGGACATGGGAATTACAGGGCCTCAGATACGCAGTATTTT	CASSGHGNYRASDTQYF
TRBV24-1	NA	TRBJ2-7	NA	TGTGCCACCAGTGACCTGGGCTCCAGCTCCTACAATGAGCAGTACTTC	CATSDLGSSSYNEQYF
TRBV12-5	TRBD2	TRBJ2-7	few	TGTGCTAGTGGTTTGGCCCTCGGACTAGCGGGGCCCTACGAGCAGTACTTC	CASGLALGLAGPYEQYF
TRBV27	TRBD2	TRBJ2-5	many	TGTGCCAGCAGTTTGGTGCGGGGGGCTCAAGAGACCCAGTACTTC	CASSLVRGAQETQYF
TRBV24-1	NA	TRBJ2-1	NA	TGTGCCACCAGTGGTCGCCGGGACTTTCAGGTGGATGAGCAGTTCTTC	CATSGRRDFQVDEQFF
TRBV7-7	TRBD2	TRBJ2-5	NA	TGTGCTAGCAGCTTAGGGAGGGCGGCGTGGGAGACCCAGTACTTC	CASSLGRAAWETQYF
TRBV7-6	TRBD2	TRBJ2-1	NA	TGTGCCAGCAGCTTAGATTTTCGGGGGGTTTTCAATGAGCAGTTCTTC	CASSLDFRGVFNEQFF
TRBV5-6	NA	TRBJ2-3	few	TGTGCCAGCAGCTTTGGAAGGGATACGCAGTATTTT	CASSFGRDTQYF
TRBV3-1	TRBD2	TRBJ2-1	NA	TGTGCCAGCAGCCAAGGGCTAGCGGGAGGTAGTGAGCAGTTCTTC	CASSQGLAGGSEQFF
TRBV20-1	TRBD2	TRBJ2-7	NA	TGCAGTGCCCCCCTGAGGGCTAGCGGGGTCTGCGAGCAGTACTTC	CSAPLRASGVCEQYF
TRBV20-1	NA	TRBJ1-2	NA	TGCAGTGCTAGAGATGGTGCTGTCTATGGCTACACCTTC	CSARDGAVYGYTF
TRBV20-1	NA	TRBJ2-5	few	TGCAGTGCCACCCTCCCCTTGAGGGAGAGTCAAGAGACCCAGTACTTC	CSATLPLRESQETQYF